Presented here are 2 T cell receptor beta chains from one specimen sequenced in a study of T cells in Graves' hyperthyroidism and ophthalmopathy. Using RNA transcripts as the source, TCR beta CDR3 regions were amplified. When the TCR CDR3 underwent first-round RT-PCR, the HTBI primer set was used. TCRdb analysed the multiplex PCR reads with MiXCR anew, one entry per CDR3 protein. The sample lists about 520,000 distinct CDR3 sequences; roughly 25% were seen once. The sample consisted of blood. All receptors come from a woman in her twenties or thirties with Graves' ophthalmopathy.

This clonotype turned up a few times. The J gene is TRBJ1-4, the V gene TRBV18; TRBD1 is a possible D gene (5 bases). This CDR3 is built from 13 residues. Trimming took 3 bases from V and 7 from J, leaving 9 bases between them. In germline, CDR1 is KGHSH, CDR2 LQKENI. Written as DNA, the CDR3 is TGTGCCAGCTCACCGGACCAGGGTGAAAAACTGTTTTTT. Its protein is CASSPDQGEKLFF. Full variable domain (outside the CDR3, taken from reference TRBV18 and TRBJ1-4): NAGVMQNPRHLVRRRGQEARLRCSPMKGHSHVYWYRQLPEEGLKFMVYLQKENIIDESGMPKERFSAEFPKEGPSILRIQQVVRGDSAAYFCASSPDQGEKLFFGSGTQLSVL.

This clonotype was observed a handful of times. The gene calls are TRBV4-3 and TRBJ1-6, with 7 bases matching TRBD1. CDR3 size: 16 residues. V lost 0 bases to trimming and J lost 9 bases; unmatched junction nucleotides: 8. The germline V gene has CDR1 LGHNA and CDR2 YSLEER. This chain's CDR3 is CASSQESRGQVSPLHF. In nucleotides, the CDR3 is TGCGCCAGCAGCCAAGAATCAAGGGGGCAAGTTTCACCCCTCCACTTT.